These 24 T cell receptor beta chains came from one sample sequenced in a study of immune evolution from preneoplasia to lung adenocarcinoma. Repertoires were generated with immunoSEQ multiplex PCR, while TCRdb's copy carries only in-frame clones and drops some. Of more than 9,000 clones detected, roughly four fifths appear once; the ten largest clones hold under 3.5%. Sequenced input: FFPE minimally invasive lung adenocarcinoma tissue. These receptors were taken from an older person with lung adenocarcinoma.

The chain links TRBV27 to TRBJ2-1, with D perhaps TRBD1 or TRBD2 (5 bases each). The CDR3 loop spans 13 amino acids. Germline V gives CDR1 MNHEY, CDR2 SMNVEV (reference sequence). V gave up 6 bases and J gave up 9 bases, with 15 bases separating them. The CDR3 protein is CASRGIGTTEQFF. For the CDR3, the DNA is TGTGCCAGCAGGGGAATAGGGACCACTGAGCAGTTCTTC.

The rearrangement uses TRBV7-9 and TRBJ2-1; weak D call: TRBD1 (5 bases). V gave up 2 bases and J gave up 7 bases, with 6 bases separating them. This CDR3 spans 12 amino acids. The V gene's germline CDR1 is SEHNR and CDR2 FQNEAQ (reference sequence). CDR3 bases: TGTGCCAGCAGCTTAAAGGGGAATGAGCAGTTCTTC. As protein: CASSLKGNEQFF.

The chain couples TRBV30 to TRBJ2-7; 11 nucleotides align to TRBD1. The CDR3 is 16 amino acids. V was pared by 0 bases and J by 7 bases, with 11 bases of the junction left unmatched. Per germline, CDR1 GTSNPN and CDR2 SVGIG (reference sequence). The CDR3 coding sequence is TGTGCCTGGAGTGTATTTAGAGGACAGGGGGCGGGAGAGCAGTACTTC. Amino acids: CAWSVFRGQGAGEQYF.

CDR3 region: CASSPKGGPNQPQHF. DNA for the CDR3: TGTGCCAGCAGCCCTAAAGGGGGACCAAATCAGCCCCAGCATTTT. The V and J genes are TRBV7-9 and TRBJ1-5; a weak D match, TRBD1 (6 bases). Germline V CDR1 and CDR2: SEHNR, FQNEAQ (reference sequence). Deletions cut 5 bases from V and 4 bases from J, with 15 bases between. CDR3 size: 15 residues.

The CDR3 region is CAWTGQANEKLFF. Here the CDR3 DNA reads TGTGCCTGGACGGGACAGGCTAATGAAAAACTGTTTTTT. J is TRBJ1-4 and V is TRBV30; TRBD1 agrees at 8 bases. Germline values: CDR1 GTSNPN, CDR2 SVGIG (reference sequence). The CDR3 contains 13 residues. V shed 4 bases, J shed 3 bases, and the junction held 1 base outside the gene matches. The full variable domain, completed using reference TRBV30 and TRBJ1-4, is SQTIHQWPATLVQPVGSPLSLECTVEGTSNPNLYWYRQAAGRGLQLLFYSVGIGQISSEVPQNLSASRPQDRQFILSSKKLLLSDSGFYLCAWTGQANEKLFFGSGTQLSVL.

The CDR3 protein is CAFSGVANSPLHF. The CDR3 DNA reads TGTGCCTTCTCAGGGGTTGCTAATTCACCCCTCCACTTT. This chain joins TRBV30 and TRBJ1-6, with D tentatively TRBD1 (6 bases). V dropped 7 bases and J dropped 6 bases, with 13 bases sitting between them. The CDR3 contains 13 residues. Germline CDR1 and CDR2: GTSNPN and SVGIG (reference sequence).

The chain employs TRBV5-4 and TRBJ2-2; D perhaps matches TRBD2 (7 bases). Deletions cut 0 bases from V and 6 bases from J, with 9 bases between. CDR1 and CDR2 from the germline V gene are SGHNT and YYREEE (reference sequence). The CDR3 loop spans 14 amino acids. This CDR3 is CASSLGGGAGELFF. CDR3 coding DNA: TGTGCCAGCAGCTTGGGGGGGGGCGCCGGGGAGCTGTTTTTT.

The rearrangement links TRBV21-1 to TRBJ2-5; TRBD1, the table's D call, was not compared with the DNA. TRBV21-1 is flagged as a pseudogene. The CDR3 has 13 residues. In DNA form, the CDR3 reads TGTGCCAGCAGCAAAGGGCAGGGAAAGACCCAGTACTTC. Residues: CASSKGQGKTQYF.

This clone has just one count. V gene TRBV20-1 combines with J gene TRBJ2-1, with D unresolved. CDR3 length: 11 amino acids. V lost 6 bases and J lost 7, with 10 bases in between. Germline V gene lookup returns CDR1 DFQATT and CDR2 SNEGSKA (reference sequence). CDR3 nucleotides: TGCAGTGCGAGTCGGATGAATGAGCAGTTCTTC. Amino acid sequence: CSASRMNEQFF.

CDR3 bases: TGTGCCAGCAGCGGGGGGGCCGGCGCCTACGAGCAGTACTTC. Its translation is CASSGGAGAYEQYF. The chain has TRBV9 and TRBJ2-7, with D perhaps matching TRBD1 or TRBD2 (6 bases each). V lost 3 bases, J lost 2 bases, and 12 bases lay in between. Germline-derived CDR1 and CDR2 are SGDLS and YYNGEE. The CDR3 extends over 14 amino acids.

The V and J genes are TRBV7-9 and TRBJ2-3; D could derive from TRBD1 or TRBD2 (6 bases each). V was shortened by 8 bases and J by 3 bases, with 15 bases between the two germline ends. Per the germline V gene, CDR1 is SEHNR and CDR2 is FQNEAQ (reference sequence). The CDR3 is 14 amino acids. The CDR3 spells CASSIGGGTDTQYF. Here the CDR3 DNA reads TGTGCCAGCTCTATAGGGGGAGGAACAGATACGCAGTATTTT.

This CDR3 reads CASSEQGGGGEQYF. The CDR3 bases are TGTGCCAGCAGCGAACAGGGTGGGGGCGGCGAGCAGTACTTC. J is TRBJ2-7 and V is TRBV9; tentatively, D is TRBD1 (6 bases). The CDR3 length is 14 residues. CDR1 SGDLS and CDR2 YYNGEE come from the germline V gene. The V gene lost 3 bases and the J gene lost 6 bases, with 16 bases spanning the gap.

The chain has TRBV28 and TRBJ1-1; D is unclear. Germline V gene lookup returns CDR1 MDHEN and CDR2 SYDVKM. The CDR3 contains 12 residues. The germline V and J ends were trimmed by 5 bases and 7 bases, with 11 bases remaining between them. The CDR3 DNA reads TGTGCCAGCAGTCCCCCGGGTTTTGAAGCTTTCTTT. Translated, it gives CASSPPGFEAFF.

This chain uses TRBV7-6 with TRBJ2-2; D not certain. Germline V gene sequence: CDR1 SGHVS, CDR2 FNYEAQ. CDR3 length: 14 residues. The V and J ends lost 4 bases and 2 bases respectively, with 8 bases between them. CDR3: CASSSDLNTGELFF. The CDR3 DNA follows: TGTGCCAGCAGCTCGGACCTTAACACCGGGGAGCTGTTTTTT.

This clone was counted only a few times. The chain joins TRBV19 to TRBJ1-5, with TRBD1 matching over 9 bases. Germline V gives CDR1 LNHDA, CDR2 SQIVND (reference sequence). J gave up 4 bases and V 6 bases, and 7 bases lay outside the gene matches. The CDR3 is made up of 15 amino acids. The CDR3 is CASRSGTGPNQPQHF. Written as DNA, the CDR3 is TGTGCCAGTAGGTCCGGGACAGGGCCAAATCAGCCCCAGCATTTT.

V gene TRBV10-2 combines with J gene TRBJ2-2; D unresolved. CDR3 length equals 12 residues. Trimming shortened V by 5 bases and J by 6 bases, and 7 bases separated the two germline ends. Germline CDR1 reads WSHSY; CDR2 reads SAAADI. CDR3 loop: CASSPYSGELFF. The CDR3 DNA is TGCGCCAGCAGTCCTTACTCCGGGGAGCTGTTTTTT.

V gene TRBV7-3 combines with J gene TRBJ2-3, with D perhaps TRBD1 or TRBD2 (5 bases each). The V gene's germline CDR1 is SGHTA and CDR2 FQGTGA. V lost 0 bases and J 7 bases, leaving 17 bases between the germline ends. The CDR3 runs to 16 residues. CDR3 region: CASSLTGTAAGYTQYF. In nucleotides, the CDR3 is TGTGCCAGCAGCTTAACCGGGACCGCGGCGGGTTATACGCAGTATTTT.

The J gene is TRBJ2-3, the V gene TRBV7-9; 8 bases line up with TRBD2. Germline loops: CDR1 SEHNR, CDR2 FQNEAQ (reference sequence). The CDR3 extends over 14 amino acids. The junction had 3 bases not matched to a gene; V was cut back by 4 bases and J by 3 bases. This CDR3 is CASSYAGGTDTQYF. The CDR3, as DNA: TGTGCCAGCAGCTATGCGGGGGGTACAGATACGCAGTATTTT.

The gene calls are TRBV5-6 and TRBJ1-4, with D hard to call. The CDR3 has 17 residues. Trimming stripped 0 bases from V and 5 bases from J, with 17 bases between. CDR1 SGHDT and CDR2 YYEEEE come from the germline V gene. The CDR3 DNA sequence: TGTGCCAGCAGCTTGGCTGCCATCGATGGGCTAAATGAAAAACTGTTTTTT. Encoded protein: CASSLAAIDGLNEKLFF.

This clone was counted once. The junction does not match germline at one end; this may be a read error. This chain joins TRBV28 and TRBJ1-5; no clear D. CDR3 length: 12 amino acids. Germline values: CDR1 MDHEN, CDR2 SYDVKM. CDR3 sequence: CASMVERQLQHF. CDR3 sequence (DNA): TGTGCCAGCATGGTGGAGAGGCAGCTCCAGCATTTT.

For the CDR3, the DNA is TGTGCCAGCGACAGGGGCCATTATACCAATCAGCCCCAGCATTTT. Amino acid sequence: CASDRGHYTNQPQHF. The V gene is TRBV6-1, the J gene TRBJ1-5; TRBD1 aligns across 8 bases. This CDR3 has 15 amino acids. V lost 8 bases and J lost 3; bases outside the gene matches: 9. Germline values: CDR1 MNHNS, CDR2 SASEGT.

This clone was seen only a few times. The CDR3 sequence is CASSRPPSGRANEQFF. CDR3 nucleotide sequence: TGTGCCAGCAGCCGCCCCCCCAGCGGGAGGGCCAATGAGCAGTTCTTC. The gene calls are TRBV11-3 and TRBJ2-1, with 10 bases fitting TRBD2. Trimming cost V 5 bases and J 6 bases; bases outside gene matches: 10. CDR1 is SGHNT and CDR2 is YENEEA in the germline V gene. The CDR3 runs to 16 residues.

CDR3 region: CASRQDSLDTQYF. For the CDR3, the DNA is TGTGCCAGCAGACAAGACAGCCTAGATACGCAGTATTTT. The chain joins TRBV6-5 to TRBJ2-3; possible D gene TRBD1, 5 bases. The CDR3 extends over 13 amino acids. Trimming stripped 6 bases from V and 5 bases from J, with 12 bases between. Germline V gives CDR1 MNHEY, CDR2 SVGAGI.

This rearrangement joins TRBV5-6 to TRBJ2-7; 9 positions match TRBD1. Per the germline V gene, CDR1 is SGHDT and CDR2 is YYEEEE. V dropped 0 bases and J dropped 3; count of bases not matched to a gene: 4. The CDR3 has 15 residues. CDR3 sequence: CASSLERQGVYEQYF. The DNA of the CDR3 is TGTGCCAGCAGCTTGGAGCGACAGGGGGTCTACGAGCAGTACTTC.